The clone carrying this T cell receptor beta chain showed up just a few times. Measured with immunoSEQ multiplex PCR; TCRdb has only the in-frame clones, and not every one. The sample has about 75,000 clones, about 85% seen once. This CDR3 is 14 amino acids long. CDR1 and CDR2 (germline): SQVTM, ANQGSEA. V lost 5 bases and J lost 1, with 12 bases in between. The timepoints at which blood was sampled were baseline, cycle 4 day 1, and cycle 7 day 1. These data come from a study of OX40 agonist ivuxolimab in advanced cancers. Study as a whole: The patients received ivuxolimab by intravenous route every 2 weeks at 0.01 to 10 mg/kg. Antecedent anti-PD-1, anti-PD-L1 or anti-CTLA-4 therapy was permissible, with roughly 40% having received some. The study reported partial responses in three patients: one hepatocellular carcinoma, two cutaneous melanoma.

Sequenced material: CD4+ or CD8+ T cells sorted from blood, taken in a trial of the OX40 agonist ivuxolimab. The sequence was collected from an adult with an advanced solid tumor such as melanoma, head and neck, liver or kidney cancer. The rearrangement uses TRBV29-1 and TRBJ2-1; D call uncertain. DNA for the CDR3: TGCAGCGTTACCAAGCAGCTTTCCTACAATGAGCAGTTCTTC. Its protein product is CSVTKQLSYNEQFF.